This T cell receptor (beta chain) was sequenced during a study of shared clonotypes between healthy human individuals. This clone was counted a single time. The antigen is undetermined. Distinct nucleotide sequences in the sample also encode this CDR3. CDR1 and CDR2 (germline): MDHEN, SYDVKM. Deletions cut 3 bases from V and 7 bases from J, with 6 bases between. The CDR3 spans 11 residues. The protocol was immunoSEQ multiplex PCR, while the TCRdb copy is restricted to in-frame clones and leaves out a portion. Of fewer than 2.5 million clones in the sample, approximately 93% are singletons; the top ten hold about 0.38%. Study-level results: Having only a few donors restricted how much genetic and exposure-history diversity was captured. Rarefaction showed that sequencing of sorted subsets was incomplete (despite large depth). With a few donors compared, 4% to 5.5% of naive CD4 clonotypes were shared.

Researchers partitioned CD4+ cells into CD45RA+ naive and CD45RA-negative memory subsets. The chain couples TRBV28 to TRBJ1-1; D is unresolved. The sequenced material came from naive CD4+ T cells from PBMCs. Documented subset: CD45RA+ positively selected. The TCR originated in a young man in good health. Some clones in this sample may be carry-over from other donors' samples. The CDR3 bases are TGTGCCAGCAGTTTGACGGTTGAAGCTTTCTTT. It encodes CASSLTVEAFF.